The 8 T cell receptor beta chains below all came from one sample that was sequenced in a study of cytomegalovirus exposure and HLA in healthy donors. Researchers ran the PCR with 60 Vbeta and 13 Jbeta primers. The repertoire was sequenced with immunoSEQ multiplex PCR; TCRdb's copy has only in-frame clones and lacks some. The repertoire holds around 190,000 clones, around 77% seen once, with 2.4% in the top ten. The sequencing sample was made of PBMCs. All receptors come from a man aged 55 to 69 in good health and CMV-seronegative.

The rearrangement uses TRBV5-1 and TRBJ2-7; perhaps TRBD1 as D (5 bases). V was trimmed by 4 bases and J by 3 bases, leaving 20 bases between them. The germline V gene encodes CDR1 SGHRS and CDR2 YFSETQ. The CDR3 extends over 16 amino acids. This chain's CDR3 is CASSHSVRVGDYEQYF. CDR3 in DNA: TGCGCCAGCAGCCACAGCGTTAGGGTAGGGGACTACGAGCAGTACTTC. Full variable domain (rest looked up from reference TRBV5-1 and TRBJ2-7): KAGVTQTPRYLIKTRGQQVTLSCSPISGHRSVSWYQQTPGQGLQFLFEYFSETQRNKGNFPGRFSGRQFSNSRSEMNVSTLELGDSALYLCASSHSVRVGDYEQYFGPGTRLTVT.

The gene calls are TRBV19 and TRBJ2-3; D is unresolved. Trimming took 6 bases from V and 0 from J, leaving 10 bases between them. The CDR3 consists of 14 residues. The germline V gene has CDR1 LNHDA and CDR2 SQIVND (reference sequence). The CDR3 DNA follows: TGTGCCAGTAGCCCCCAGGCTAGCACAGATACGCAGTATTTT. Its protein product is CASSPQASTDTQYF.

The chain is built from TRBV2 and TRBJ2-1; 10 bases agree with TRBD2. CDR1 is SNHLY, CDR2 FYNNEI, per germline. The V segment lost 4 bases and the J segment 3 bases; nucleotides outside the gene matches: 3. This CDR3 has 15 amino acids. The CDR3 sequence: CASSVLAGNYNEQFF. CDR3 DNA sequence: TGTGCCAGCAGTGTACTAGCGGGAAACTACAATGAGCAGTTCTTC.

Written as DNA, the CDR3 is TGTGCCAGCGGTCGTCCGGGACTAGCGGGAGTAACGGATACGCAGTATTTT. Translated, it gives CASGRPGLAGVTDTQYF. This rearrangement joins TRBV2 to TRBJ2-3; TRBD2 matches at 14 bases. The CDR3 covers 17 residues. Losses at the gene ends were 8 bases for V and 6 bases for J; bases not matched to a gene: 13. The germline gives CDR1 SNHLY, CDR2 FYNNEI.

V usage is TRBV6-1 and J usage is TRBJ1-1; D might be TRBD1 (6 bases). Trimming pared 6 bases from V and 11 bases from J, leaving 16 bases between. The CDR3 extends over 12 amino acids. Germline V gene lookup returns CDR1 MNHNS and CDR2 SASEGT. The DNA for the CDR3 is TGTGCCAGCAGGGCGGACAGCCCCGACGCTTTCTTT. This translates into CASRADSPDAFF.

The chain has TRBV25-1 and TRBJ1-2, with D maybe TRBD1 (5 bases). Trimming stripped 5 bases from V and 2 bases from J, with 12 bases between. The length of the CDR3 is 14 residues. From germline, CDR1 is MGHDK and CDR2 SYGVNS. The CDR3 is CASSQRGGNYGYTF. CDR3 nucleotide sequence: TGTGCCAGCAGTCAACGGGGGGGAAACTATGGCTACACCTTC.

The CDR3 nucleotides are TGTGCCAGCAGTGGGGGAGACTATGGCTACACCTTC. It is translated as CASSGGDYGYTF. The genes are TRBV6-4 and TRBJ1-2; no clear D. The CDR3 consists of 12 residues. Germline CDR1 MRHNA, CDR2 SNTAGT. Trimming removed 4 bases at V and 3 bases at J, with 6 bases between.

This chain links TRBV4-1 with TRBJ1-1, with TRBD1 as a possible D gene (5 bases). Trimming pared 2 bases from V and 4 bases from J, leaving 17 bases between. This CDR3 is 16 amino acids long. From germline, CDR1 is MGHRA and CDR2 YSYEKL. CDR3 DNA: TGCGCCAGCAGCCAACTCACGACAGTCCCGGGCACTGAAGCTTTCTTT. It specifies CASSQLTTVPGTEAFF.